This T cell receptor beta chain was found in a study of T cell responses to AZD1222 COVID-19 vaccine. Germline CDR1 SNHLY, CDR2 FYNNEI. The CDR3 covers 12 residues. The V end lost 6 bases, the J end lost 7 bases, and 12 bases lay between the germline ends. Study results and caveats: Donors, mostly white British, included more females; clonal diversity was possibly underestimated. The study reported that nearly half of spike-specific TCRs target unmutated variant regions.

The method was immunoSEQ multiplex PCR; TCRdb's version includes in-frame clones alone and lacks a portion of them. Here the sample spans approximately 92,000 clones, around 93% being singletons. Remarks on this clone: Its antigen is unknown.

V is TRBV2 and J is TRBJ2-5; D unresolved. This TCR came from an adult in good health. Sequenced material: peripheral blood, taken on day 0 of AZD1222 vaccination. This chain's CDR3 is CASSYEPGTQYF. Here the CDR3 DNA reads TGTGCCAGCAGCTACGAACCAGGGACCCAGTACTTC. The whole variable domain, filled in from reference TRBV2 and TRBJ2-5, reads EPEVTQTPSHQVTQMGQEVILRCVPISNHLYFYWYRQILGQKVEFLVSFYNNEISEKSEIFDDQFSVERPDGSNFTLKIRSTKLEDSAMYFCASSYEPGTQYFGPGTRLLVL.